This TCR beta chain stems from a study of T-cell memory formation after mild COVID-19 (dated by TCRdb to the early 2020s). Turning to the overall study: TCR sequence clusters from the two donors were found to be largely donor specific. In a couple of donors, T-cell clones that expanded and contracted after mild COVID-19 were tracked by sequencing TCRalpha and TCRbeta repertoires over time. Two young, previously healthy adult volunteers, one female and one male, were included in the cohort.

Ficoll-Paque density gradient centrifugation was the method used to isolate PBMCs. TCRdb shows the sequencer as Illumina NovaSeq 6000. cDNA libraries for TCRalpha and TCRbeta were prepared by 5'RACE using constant-segment primers, with sample barcodes and unique molecular identifiers added. RNA was extracted from every sample with Trizol reagent. Library amplification was performed in two PCR steps, and a second sample barcode and Illumina TruSeq adapters were introduced in the second step. Libraries were sequenced on an Illumina NovaSeq with 2 x 150 bp paired-end reads. The authors' pipeline ran thus. Demultiplexing of reads and collapsing into UMI-guided consensus sequences were performed with migec v1.2.7. Using mixcr v2.1.11, the UMI consensuses were aligned to TRA and TRB V and J templates and assembled into clonotypes. A clonotype was counted as expanded or contracted only if both edgeR and NoisET called the change significant, with noise models trained on biological replicates. For edgeR calls, the cutoffs were a false discovery rate-adjusted p below 0.01 and a log2 fold-change threshold of 1. As an exploratory analysis of dynamics, max-normalized trajectories of the 1000 most abundant clonotypes were examined with PCA combined with hierarchical clustering. Separately sequenced CD4+ and CD8+ repertoires were used to assign the CD4 or CD8 phenotype of responding clones. Using fastp at Q25 and MiXCR, TCRdb reprocessed the public reads and kept productive beta chains. Entries are consolidated by CDR3 protein sequence, retaining the most common genes and DNA. The V and J calls and clone size are TCRdb's, not the authors'. The sample records 200,000 to 250,000 distinct CDR3 sequences, over 15% of which are singletons. The ten largest clones take up 2.1% of the sample.

Results the study describes overall, beyond this receptor: The second-wave clones that peaked on day 37 were not confirmed to be SARS-CoV-2 specific. Contracting CD4+ clones appeared mostly in the CM and EM memory subsets, whereas CD8+ clones were enriched in EMRA. Balanced CD4/CD8 phenotypes were observed for clones contracting from day 15 to 85, whereas a bias towards CD4+ was observed for a second wave of clones expanding from day 15 to 37. The detection of some responding clones in pre-infection memory suggests that pre-existing cross-reactive memory T cells joined the SARS-CoV-2 response. Only two mild cases were covered by the study, and larger cohorts that include severe cases with pre-infection samples were considered necessary.

Including the terminal cysteine and phenylalanine, the CDR3 comprises 15 residues. The retained sequence is limited to the CDR3, 45 bases, with the frame set at the first base. Relative to germline, V is missing 3 bases and J is missing 4 bases, with 8 bases of the junction outside any gene match. Based on the germline V gene, the CDR1 and CDR2 sequences are SGDLS and YYNGEE. On this clonotype: Its antigen target is currently unknown. Base qualities are not recorded, but no much larger clone differs from it by a single base.

Sequenced sample: PBMCs or a T cell subset sorted from them (not recorded which). The clonotype originates from an adult woman who had mild COVID-19 (a few samples of this study predate the infection). The sample titles of this study are shuffled in the database, so cell type and time point are left out; the donor was told from shared clones. This receptor chain uses TRBV9 and TRBJ1-2, and TRBD1 aligns with 8 junction nucleotides. The DNA reads as follows: TGTGCCAGCAGCGCACCGGGACAGGTTCTCTATGGCTACACCTTC. Its protein reads: CASSAPGQVLYGYTF.